The present entry profiles one T cell receptor beta chain with its context. Sequencing was performed with immunoSEQ multiplex PCR; in TCRdb, only in-frame clones are kept and a portion is missing. Of approximately 400,000 clones listed, roughly 94% are singletons. V was pared by 4 bases and J by 5 bases, with 2 bases of the junction left unmatched. CDR3 length: 13 amino acids. Germline V lookup: CDR1 LNHNV, CDR2 YYDKDF (reference sequence). This entry is derived from a study of shared T cell receptors in the human thymus. What was sequenced was thymocytes. The clonotype comes from a human donor. The V gene is TRBV15, the J gene TRBJ2-3, with 8 bases that match TRBD2. CDR3 region: CATSNGRVDTQYF. The CDR3, as DNA: TGTGCCACCAGCAACGGGAGGGTAGATACGCAGTATTTT. Filled out from reference TRBV15 and TRBJ2-3, the complete variable domain reads DAMVIQNPRYQVTQFGKPVTLSCSQTLNHNVMYWYQQKSSQAPKLLFHYYDKDFNNEADTPDNFQSRRPNTSFCFLDIRSPGLGDTAMYLCATSNGRVDTQYFGPGTRLTVL.